The next 2 T cell receptor beta chains were all read from a single sample in a study of shared clonotypes between healthy human individuals. Terminally differentiated effector memory CD45RA+ cells were excluded by CCR7 positive selection of CD45RO-negative cells. Clones were sequenced by immunoSEQ multiplex PCR, and TCRdb holds only the in-frame ones, with some missing. The sample lists 2 million or so clones; around 96% were seen once. Sequenced material: naive CD8+ T cells sorted from blood. The receptors derive from a man younger than 30 in good health.

This clone came up once. The V gene is TRBV6-1, the J gene TRBJ1-2; D remains ambiguous. The germline V gene encodes CDR1 MNHNS and CDR2 SASEGT. The CDR3 has 14 residues. V lost 2 bases and J lost 2, with 9 bases in between. The CDR3 region has the DNA TGTGCCAGCAGTGAATGGGCGGAGAACTATGGCTACACCTTC. Its protein product is CASSEWAENYGYTF.

In its sample, this clone was seen once. The same CDR3 also results from other DNA sequences found in this sample. The chain is built from TRBV6-5 and TRBJ2-2; 7 bases are a match to TRBD2. From germline, CDR1 is MNHEY and CDR2 SVGAGI. The CDR3 runs to 12 residues. The J segment lost 7 bases and the V segment lost 6 bases, leaving 2 bases of the junction unmatched. This CDR3 is CASRSGGGELFF. DNA of the CDR3: TGTGCCAGCAGATCGGGGGGCGGGGAGCTGTTTTTT.